These T cell receptor beta chains were read from a single sample in a study of blood T cells in healthy people across ages. TCRdb re-analysed the 5' RACE reads in MiXCR, keeping a single row per CDR3 protein. This table holds around 690,000 distinct CDR3 sequences, 58% found once. Sequenced input: blood. The receptors were gathered from a man aged 55 to 70 in good health. Both conserved end residues are part of each CDR3. The D gene is left open where the match is weak. Clone size, where shown, is once, few, many, or a class for clones that have expanded.

size	D	V	J	CDR3	DNA
-	TRBD1	TRBV7-9	TRBJ2-5	CASSTRQGLETQYF	TGTGCCAGCAGCACCAGACAGGGATTGGAGACCCAGTACTTC
few	-	TRBV11-2	TRBJ1-4	CASRTSLNNEKLFF	TGTGCCAGCAGGACCAGCTTAAATAATGAAAAACTGTTTTTT
-	-	TRBV7-9	TRBJ1-2	CASSLRSLANYGYTF	TGTGCCAGCAGCTTAAGGTCGCTAGCTAACTATGGCTACACCTTC
-	-	TRBV10-3	TRBJ1-1	CAISADRMNTEAFF	TGTGCCATCAGCGCCGACAGAATGAACACTGAAGCTTTCTTT
-	-	TRBV12-3/TRBV12-4	TRBJ2-3	CASSFIGLGGTQYF	TGTGCCAGCAGTTTCATAGGGTTGGGGGGTACGCAGTATTTT
few	TRBD1	TRBV29-1	TRBJ1-2	CSVAGGTDGYTF	TGCAGCGTTGCAGGGGGAACGGACGGCTACACCTTC
-	TRBD1	TRBV6-5	TRBJ1-2	CASSYGTGRGYNGYTF	TGTGCCAGCAGTTACGGGACAGGGAGAGGATACAATGGCTACACCTTC
-	TRBD2	TRBV5-1	TRBJ2-1	CASSPAGGSSYPNSYNEQFF	TGCGCCAGCAGCCCTGCGGGGGGCTCCTCCTACCCAAACTCCTACAATGAGCAGTTCTTC
few	-	TRBV14	TRBJ2-4	CASSQQGIQYF	TGTGCCAGCAGCCAACAAGGCATTCAGTACTTC
-	-	TRBV11-2	TRBJ1-6	CASSLFPPASYNSPLHF	TGTGCCAGCAGCTTATTTCCACCCGCCTCCTATAATTCACCCCTCCACTTT
-	-	TRBV6-5	TRBJ2-5	CASSYLGAHDETQYF	TGTGCCAGCAGTTACTTGGGAGCCCACGACGAGACCCAGTACTTC
few	-	TRBV28	TRBJ2-5	CASSPGRSEQYF	TGTGCCAGCAGCCCGGGACGGTCTGAGCAGTACTTC
-	-	TRBV27	TRBJ1-2	CASSATTVTGGYTF	TGTGCCAGCAGTGCAACGACAGTGACCGGGGGCTACACCTTC
-	TRBD2	TRBV6-6	TRBJ2-3	CASSPQRGNTDTQYF	TGTGCCAGCAGCCCCCAGCGGGGAAACACAGATACGCAGTATTTT
once	-	TRBV6-5	TRBJ1-2	CASSYSKIAQGNGYTF	TGTGCCAGCAGTTACTCGAAAATTGCGCAGGGGAATGGCTACACCTTC
-	-	TRBV9	TRBJ2-1	CASSVGEGQPRAPYNEQFF	TGTGCCAGCAGCGTAGGAGAAGGGCAGCCCAGGGCCCCATACAATGAGCAGTTCTTC
-	TRBD1	TRBV20-1	TRBJ2-5	CSATQGAETQYF	TGCAGTGCCACACAGGGGGCCGAGACCCAGTACTTC
-	TRBD1	TRBV28	TRBJ2-7	CASSTGGEEQYF	TGTGCCAGCAGTACAGGGGGCGAAGAGCAGTACTTC
-	TRBD2	TRBV6-5	TRBJ2-7	CASSNGLAHEQYF	TGTGCCAGCAGTAATGGACTAGCCCACGAGCAGTACTTC
-	-	TRBV7-9	TRBJ2-7	CASSAQGSGYEQYF	TGTGCCAGCAGTGCACAGGGTTCTGGGTACGAGCAGTACTTC
-	-	TRBV20-1	TRBJ2-1	CSARGGGNEQFF	TGCAGTGCTAGGGGGGGCGGCAATGAGCAGTTCTTC
few	TRBD2	TRBV15	TRBJ2-1	CATSRDRSGTSPYNEQFF	TGTGCCACCAGCAGAGACCGTTCCGGGACTAGCCCCTACAATGAGCAGTTCTTC
-	-	TRBV27	TRBJ2-1	CASSFMNEQFF	TGTGCCAGCAGTTTCATGAATGAGCAGTTCTTC
-	-	TRBV29-1	TRBJ2-7	CSVGVGGGYEQYF	TGCAGCGTGGGGGTAGGTGGTGGGTACGAGCAGTACTTC
-	-	TRBV11-2	TRBJ2-5	CASSSRGGTVRETQYF	TGTGCCAGCAGCTCGCGCGGGGGGACAGTAAGAGAGACCCAGTACTTC
-	-	TRBV20-1	TRBJ2-1	CSAWDVSYNEQFF	TGCAGTGCTTGGGACGTCTCCTACAATGAGCAGTTCTTC